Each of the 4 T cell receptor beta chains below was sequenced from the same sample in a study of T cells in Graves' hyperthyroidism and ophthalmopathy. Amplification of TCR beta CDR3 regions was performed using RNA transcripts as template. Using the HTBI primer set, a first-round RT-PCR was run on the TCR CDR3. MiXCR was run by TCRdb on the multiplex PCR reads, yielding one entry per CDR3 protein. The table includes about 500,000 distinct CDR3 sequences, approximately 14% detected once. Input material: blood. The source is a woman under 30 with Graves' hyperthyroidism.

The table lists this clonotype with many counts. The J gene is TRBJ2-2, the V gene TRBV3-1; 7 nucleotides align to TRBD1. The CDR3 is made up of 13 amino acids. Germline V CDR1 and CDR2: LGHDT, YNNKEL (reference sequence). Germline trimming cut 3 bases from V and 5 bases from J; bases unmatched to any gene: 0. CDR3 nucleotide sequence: TGTGCCAGCAGCCAGACAGGGACCGGGGAGCTGTTTTTT. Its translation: CASSQTGTGELFF.

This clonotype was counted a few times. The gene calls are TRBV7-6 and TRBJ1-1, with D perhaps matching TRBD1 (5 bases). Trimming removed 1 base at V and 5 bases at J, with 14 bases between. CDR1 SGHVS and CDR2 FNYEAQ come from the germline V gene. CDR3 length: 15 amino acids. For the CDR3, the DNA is TGTGCCAGCAGCTTAGGTATTGGGGGGAGAACTGAAGCTTTCTTT. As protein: CASSLGIGGRTEAFF.

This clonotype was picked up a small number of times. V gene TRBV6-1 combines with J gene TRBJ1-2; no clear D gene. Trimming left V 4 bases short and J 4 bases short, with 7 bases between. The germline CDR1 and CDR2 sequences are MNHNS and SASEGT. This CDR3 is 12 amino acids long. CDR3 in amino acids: CASSGAAYGYTF. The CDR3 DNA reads TGTGCCAGCAGTGGCGCTGCCTATGGCTACACCTTC.

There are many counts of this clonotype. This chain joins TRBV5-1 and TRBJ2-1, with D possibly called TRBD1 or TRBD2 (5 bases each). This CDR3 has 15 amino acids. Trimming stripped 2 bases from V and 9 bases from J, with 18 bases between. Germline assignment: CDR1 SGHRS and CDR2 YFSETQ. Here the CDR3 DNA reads TGCGCCAGCAGCTTAGGGGTAGGAAGGGAGCGTGAGCAGTTCTTC. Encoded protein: CASSLGVGREREQFF.